The 18 T cell receptor beta chains given below trace back to one sample, sequenced in a study of blood T cell repertoires in COVID-19. Repertoires were generated with immunoSEQ multiplex PCR, while TCRdb's copy carries only in-frame clones and drops some. The sample shows around 150,000 clones, approximately 80% of them seen only once. Material for sequencing was peripheral blood. All receptors come from a woman in her forties or fifties with acute or convalescent COVID-19.

A few counts support this clone. The chain carries TRBV21-1 and TRBJ2-1; the table calls TRBD2, which could not be checked here. TRBV21-1 is reported as a pseudogene. The CDR3 is 12 residues long. The CDR3 protein is CASIHEDNEQFF. CDR3 DNA: TGTGCCAGCATCCACGAGGACAATGAGCAGTTCTTC.

This clone was counted between two and nine times. The chain couples TRBV29-1 to TRBJ1-1; D may be TRBD1 (5 bases). V lost 6 bases to trimming and J lost 1 base, with 9 bases between them. CDR1 SQVTM and CDR2 ANQGSEA come from the germline V gene. The CDR3 spans 12 residues. The CDR3 here is CSVGHGNTEAFF. CDR3 in DNA: TGCAGCGTCGGACATGGGAACACTGAAGCTTTCTTT.

The chain couples TRBV14 to TRBJ1-1; perhaps TRBD1 as D (6 bases). V was pared by 3 bases and J by 1 base, with 12 bases between. CDR3 length: 15 residues. Looked up from germline, CDR1 is SGHDN and CDR2 is FVKESK. DNA of the CDR3: TGTGCCAGCAGCCAGGTCCCAGGGGCGAACACTGAAGCTTTCTTT. Encoded protein: CASSQVPGANTEAFF.

The chain uses TRBV5-1 and TRBJ1-1; D may be TRBD1 (5 bases). With 3 bases removed from V and 3 bases from J, the gap between germline ends came to 12 bases. The CDR3 is 14 residues long. Germline assignment: CDR1 SGHRS and CDR2 YFSETQ. CDR3 protein: CASSSGGVDTEAFF. DNA for the CDR3: TGCGCCAGCAGCTCAGGAGGGGTGGACACTGAAGCTTTCTTT.

This clone has only a few counts. The chain links TRBV5-4 to TRBJ1-1, with a tentative D call TRBD1 (6 bases). The CDR3 is 14 amino acids. Germline CDR1 is SGHNT and CDR2 is YYREEE (reference sequence). Trimming took 3 bases from V and 1 from J, leaving 10 bases between them. This CDR3 reads CASSWTQGNTEAFF. The CDR3 region has the DNA TGTGCCAGCAGCTGGACACAGGGGAACACTGAAGCTTTCTTT.

The V and J genes are TRBV18 and TRBJ2-2; 9 bases align to TRBD1. There are 15 residues in the CDR3. The germline gives CDR1 KGHSH, CDR2 LQKENI. V was pared by 3 bases and J by 6 bases, with 5 bases of the junction left unmatched. CDR3 nucleotides: TGTGCCAGCTCACCCCAACAGGGGGCGGCCGGGGAGCTGTTTTTT. Translated, it gives CASSPQQGAAGELFF.

V is TRBV6-2 or TRBV6-3 and J is TRBJ2-7, with 8 bases lining up with TRBD2. Germline lookup yields CDR1 MNHEY and CDR2 SVGEGT. This CDR3 region has 16 residues. After removal of 5 bases from V and 5 bases from J, the junction contained 14 bases not matched to a gene. This CDR3 is CASSKKKAGAVDEQYF. CDR3 in DNA: TGTGCCAGCAGTAAAAAAAAAGCGGGGGCCGTCGACGAGCAGTACTTC.

The gene calls are TRBV10-2 and TRBJ2-2; 14 bases agree with TRBD2. CDR1 WSHSY and CDR2 SAAADI come from the germline V gene. This CDR3 comprises 14 residues. The junction had 4 bases not matched to a gene; V was cut back by 8 bases and J by 8 bases. CDR3 amino acids: CASRTSGGQGELFF. The DNA for the CDR3 is TGCGCCAGCCGGACTAGCGGGGGGCAAGGGGAGCTGTTTTTT.

The chain recombines TRBV5-6 with TRBJ1-1; weak D call: TRBD1 (5 bases). Germline loops: CDR1 SGHDT, CDR2 YYEEEE. This CDR3 is 13 amino acids long. V was pared by 4 bases and J by 5 bases, with 12 bases between. The CDR3 DNA is TGTGCCAGCAGCAATCAGGGTTATACTGAAGCTTTCTTT. This gives the protein CASSNQGYTEAFF.

The rearrangement links TRBV7-9 to TRBJ2-5, with TRBD1 matching 7 bases. This CDR3 is 13 amino acids long. In germline, CDR1 is SEHNR, CDR2 FQNEAQ (reference sequence). Germline trimming cut 5 bases from V and 3 bases from J; bases unmatched to any gene: 3. The CDR3 spells CASSPQGKETQYF. CDR3 in DNA: TGTGCCAGCAGCCCACAGGGGAAAGAGACCCAGTACTTC.

V and J are TRBV3-1 (or the pseudogene TRBV3-2) and TRBJ1-5, with D possibly TRBD1 on 5 matching bases. From germline, CDR1 is LGHDT and CDR2 YNNKEL (reference sequence). The CDR3 is 15 residues long. V dropped 5 bases and J dropped 6 bases, with 17 bases sitting between them. The CDR3 nucleotides read TGTGCCAGCAGCGACAGTCTGGTCAGGAGTCAGCCCCAGCATTTT. Encoded protein: CASSDSLVRSQPQHF.

The rearrangement links TRBV5-1 to TRBJ1-6; 8 nucleotides match TRBD1. The CDR3 has 15 amino acids. The germline CDR1 and CDR2 sequences are SGHRS and YFSETQ. Trimming took 4 bases from V and 8 from J; bases not matched to a gene: 8. The CDR3 loop is CASSPVGQDYSPLHF. In DNA form, the CDR3 reads TGCGCCAGCAGCCCCGTGGGACAGGACTATTCACCCCTCCACTTT.

The chain joins TRBV10-3 to TRBJ1-4; D may be TRBD1 (6 bases). The CDR3 has 13 amino acids. V was clipped by 10 bases and J by 7 bases, with 16 bases between them. Germline lookup yields CDR1 ENHRY and CDR2 SYGVKD. The CDR3 reads CATKGDVVEKLFF. The CDR3 region has the DNA TGTGCCACTAAGGGGGACGTGGTTGAAAAACTGTTTTTT.

The rearrangement uses TRBV28 and TRBJ1-5, with D hard to call. Germline CDR1 is MDHEN and CDR2 is SYDVKM. This CDR3 region has 13 residues. Trimming took 5 bases from V and 5 from J, leaving 10 bases between them. CDR3 coding DNA: TGTGCCAGCAGTCGTCAGACTTATCAGCCCCAGCATTTT. Translating it yields CASSRQTYQPQHF.

The chain recombines TRBV23-1 with TRBJ1-3; 7 nucleotides agree with TRBD1. TRBV23-1 is sorted into the ORF group, with uncertain function. This CDR3 has 22 residues. With 6 bases clipped from V and 0 bases from J, the junction kept 26 bases outside the gene matches. The CDR3 sequence is CASRTTTKGEDKPGGSGNTIYF. Here the CDR3 DNA reads TGCGCCAGCAGAACTACTACGAAGGGGGAGGACAAACCAGGGGGCTCTGGAAACACCATATATTTT.

This clone came up a few times. The sample contains more than one DNA sequence encoding this CDR3. The rearrangement links TRBV19 to TRBJ1-5, with D possibly TRBD1 on 6 matching bases. The CDR3 totals 14 residues. Germline CDR1 is LNHDA and CDR2 is SQIVND (reference sequence). The V gene lost 6 bases and the J gene lost 2 bases, with 11 bases spanning the gap. The CDR3 here is CASSETGGNQPQHF. CDR3 nucleotides: TGTGCCAGTAGCGAGACAGGAGGCAATCAGCCCCAGCATTTT.

About this clone: Additional DNA sequences in this sample encode the identical CDR3. V usage is TRBV19 and J usage is TRBJ1-1; D gene unclear. CDR1 and CDR2 (germline): LNHDA, SQIVND (reference sequence). V gave up 3 bases and J gave up 1 base, with 6 bases separating them. CDR3 length equals 13 residues. In DNA form, the CDR3 reads TGTGCCAGTAGTATTTTCAGGAACACTGAAGCTTTCTTT. Protein: CASSIFRNTEAFF.

This clone has a single count. CDR3 DNA sequence: TGCAGCGTAGCACCCTACGGGGGGGCAGGAACCGGGGAGCTGTTTTTT. As protein: CSVAPYGGAGTGELFF. The chain employs TRBV29-1 and TRBJ2-2, with 8 bases lining up with TRBD2. Per germline, CDR1 SQVTM and CDR2 ANQGSEA. V trimming: 6 bases; J trimming: 5 bases; junction bases outside the gene matches: 14. The CDR3 sequence is 16 residues long.